The 27 T cell receptor beta chains given below trace back to one sample, sequenced in a study of T cell repertoires in ileal Crohn's disease (dated by TCRdb to about 2019). Receptors were amplified or captured by the immunoSEQ multiplex PCR assay. TCRdb holds this immuneACCESS table with in-frame rearrangements only. Some clones are missing; in checked studies, unresolved V genes explain under half, and the rest has no known cause. This sample lists around 5,300 clones; over 75% were detected once. The ten biggest clones cover 0.83% of the sample. Before cell sorting, lamina propria lymphocytes were isolated from the surgical specimens using a Ficoll-hypaque gradient. Sequenced material: CD4+ T cells from ileum. Receptors originate from an adult with Crohn's disease. Some clones in this sample may be carry-over from other donors' samples.

The V gene is TRBV7-9, the J gene TRBJ1-1; 9 nucleotides align to TRBD1. Germline CDR1 and CDR2: SEHNR and FQNEAQ (reference sequence). The V and J ends lost 6 bases and 5 bases, in that order; junction bases with no gene match: 13. CDR3 length equals 16 residues. CDR3 nucleotides: TGTGCCAGCAGTCGAAGACAGGGGGGTAGGGGGACTGAAGCTTTCTTT. Its protein product is CASSRRQGGRGTEAFF.

This clone was recorded only once. The rearrangement uses TRBV30 and TRBJ1-1; D perhaps matches TRBD1 (5 bases). V lost 5 bases and J 6 bases, leaving 16 bases between the germline ends. Germline values: CDR1 GTSNPN, CDR2 SVGIG (reference sequence). The CDR3 runs 13 residues. The CDR3, as DNA: TGTGCCTGGGAGAGCAGGGCGGGATCTGAAGCTTTCTTT. This translates into CAWESRAGSEAFF.

The chain combines TRBV5-6 with TRBJ1-5; 9 bases align to TRBD1. Unmatched junction bases numbered 6, after V lost 4 bases and J lost 1 base. This CDR3 is 16 amino acids long. From germline, CDR1 is SGHDT and CDR2 YYEEEE. The CDR3 DNA sequence: TGTGCCAGCAGCCAACAGGGGGCACGAAGCAATCAGCCCCAGCATTTT. Translating gives CASSQQGARSNQPQHF. The full variable domain, in which reference TRBV5-6 and TRBJ1-5 provide the parts outside the CDR3, is DAGVTQSPTHLIKTRGQQVTLRCSPKSGHDTVSWYQQALGQGPQFIFQYYEEEERQRGNFPDRFSGHQFPNYSSELNVNALLLGDSALYLCASSQQGARSNQPQHFGDGTRLSIL.

V usage is TRBV6-5 and J usage is TRBJ1-1; D might be TRBD1 (5 bases). This CDR3 has 14 amino acids. Germline values: CDR1 MNHEY, CDR2 SVGAGI. The V end was cut by 2 bases, the J end by 1 base, with 8 bases between. The CDR3 is CASSYRGGNTEAFF. In nucleotides, the CDR3 is TGTGCCAGCAGTTACCGGGGGGGGAACACTGAAGCTTTCTTT.

The genes are TRBV5-1 and TRBJ1-2; 11 nucleotides match TRBD1. Trimming cost V 4 bases and J 8 bases; bases outside gene matches: 7. Germline values: CDR1 SGHRS, CDR2 YFSETQ. CDR3 length: 14 residues. CDR3 sequence reads: CASSGTGGLLGYTF. CDR3 nucleotide sequence: TGCGCCAGCAGCGGGACAGGGGGTCTTTTAGGCTACACCTTC.

This clone was observed a few times. The V call is TRBV12-5, the J call TRBJ1-2, with 8 bases fitting TRBD1. CDR3 length: 13 amino acids. V dropped 7 bases and J dropped 8; count of bases not matched to a gene: 9. CDR1 and CDR2 from the germline V gene are LGHNT and FRNRAP. In DNA form, the CDR3 reads TGTGCTAGTGTTATGGACAGGGCTGGGGGCTACACCTTC. This codes for CASVMDRAGGYTF. The whole variable domain, remainder taken from reference TRBV12-5 and TRBJ1-2, is DARVTQTPRHKVTEMGQEVTMRCQPILGHNTVFWYRQTMMQGLELLAYFRNRAPLDDSGMPKDRFSAEMPDATLATLKIQPSEPRDSAVYFCASVMDRAGGYTFGSGTRLTVV.

The rearrangement uses TRBV28 and TRBJ2-1; TRBD2 agrees at 8 bases. V dropped 5 bases and J dropped 4; count of bases not matched to a gene: 10. CDR3 size: 16 residues. The germline gives CDR1 MDHEN, CDR2 SYDVKM. The CDR3 is CASSQLSGGHYNEQFF. CDR3 in DNA: TGTGCCAGCAGTCAGTTAAGCGGGGGACATTACAATGAGCAGTTCTTC.

This rearrangement joins TRBV11-3 to TRBJ2-4; D remains unclear. Germline lookup yields CDR1 SGHNT and CDR2 YENEEA. The CDR3 sequence is 13 residues long. Trimming cost V 5 bases and J 5 bases, with 10 bases left between them. CDR3 loop: CASSHRYENIQYF. CDR3 in DNA: TGTGCCAGCAGCCACCGCTATGAAAACATTCAGTACTTC.

The chain has TRBV19 and TRBJ2-2; 9 bases are shared with TRBD2. V gave up 5 bases and J gave up 2 bases; unmatched junction bases: 6. The CDR3 is 16 residues long. The germline gives CDR1 LNHDA, CDR2 SQIVND (reference sequence). DNA for the CDR3: TGTGCCAGTAGTCGGCCTAGCGGGGAAAACACCGGGGAGCTGTTTTTT. Translated, it gives CASSRPSGENTGELFF.

The V gene is TRBV5-5, the J gene TRBJ2-1, with D perhaps TRBD2 (6 bases). V was shortened by 0 bases and J by 9 bases, with 16 bases between the two germline ends. This CDR3 region has 15 residues. CDR1 is SGHKS and CDR2 is YYEKEE in the germline V gene (reference sequence). The CDR3 nucleotides are TGTGCCAGCAGCTTGGTCCGGGGAGGAGGTGGTGAGCAGTTCTTC. Translation gives CASSLVRGGGGEQFF.

This clone was seen only once. The J gene is TRBJ2-7, the V gene TRBV16; D perhaps matches TRBD1 (6 bases). V lost 3 bases, J lost 5 bases, and 11 bases lay in between. Germline CDR1 and CDR2: KGHSY and FQNENV. The length of the CDR3 is 13 residues. In DNA, the CDR3 is TGTGCCAGCAGCCAGAATGGGGGCAACGAGCAGTACTTC. Its translation is CASSQNGGNEQYF.

The rearrangement joins TRBV7-2 to TRBJ2-5; 9 bases match TRBD2. The V gene's germline CDR1 is SGHTA and CDR2 FQGNSA. The CDR3 has 15 residues. The trim removed 5 bases at V and 5 bases at J, leaving 9 bases unmatched. The CDR3 loop is CASSPTAGGHETQYF. CDR3 nucleotide sequence: TGTGCCAGCAGCCCCACCGCGGGAGGGCACGAGACCCAGTACTTC.

The chain carries TRBV7-9 and TRBJ1-2; D is unresolved. The CDR3 sequence is 13 residues long. V lost 5 bases and J lost 0, with 7 bases in between. Germline CDR1 SEHNR, CDR2 FQNEAQ (reference sequence). CDR3: CASSPVANYGYTF. CDR3 coding DNA: TGTGCCAGCAGCCCGGTTGCTAACTATGGCTACACCTTC. Filled out from reference TRBV7-9 and TRBJ1-2, the complete variable domain reads DTGVSQNPRHKITKRGQNVTFRCDPISEHNRLYWYRQTLGQGPEFLTYFQNEAQLEKSRLLSDRFSAERPKGSFSTLEIQRTEQGDSAMYLCASSPVANYGYTFGSGTRLTVV.

This chain joins TRBV20-1 and TRBJ2-7; tentatively, D is TRBD1 (5 bases). The CDR3 contains 11 residues. Looked up from germline, CDR1 is DFQATT and CDR2 is SNEGSKA (reference sequence). Trimming removed 5 bases from V and 3 bases from J, with 8 bases in between. The CDR3 DNA is TGCAGTGCTGGACAAGTCTACGAGCAGTACTTC. It is translated as CSAGQVYEQYF.

The chain joins TRBV6-1 to TRBJ2-7; 9 bases agree with TRBD1. The CDR3 is made up of 17 amino acids. The germline gives CDR1 MNHNS, CDR2 SASEGT. Losses at the gene ends were 2 bases for V and 11 bases for J; bases not matched to a gene: 19. This CDR3 reads CASSEPGQGISRAREYF. DNA of the CDR3: TGTGCCAGCAGTGAACCGGGACAGGGCATTTCCCGCGCCAGGGAGTACTTC.

This clone was found once. This chain connects TRBV10-3 to TRBJ2-4; perhaps TRBD2 as D (6 bases). The CDR3 contains 16 residues. V lost 6 bases to trimming and J lost 3 bases, with 18 bases between them. The germline V gene has CDR1 ENHRY and CDR2 SYGVKD. The CDR3 coding sequence is TGTGCCATCAGGGAGGGACCGCCGGAGGGCAAAAACATTCAGTACTTC. This sequence encodes CAIREGPPEGKNIQYF.

V gene TRBV25-1 combines with J gene TRBJ1-4; a possible D gene is TRBD1 (5 bases). V gave up 5 bases and J gave up 7 bases, with 17 bases separating them. CDR3 length equals 15 residues. The germline gives CDR1 MGHDK, CDR2 SYGVNS. The CDR3 coding sequence is TGTGCCAGCAGTTCCCCTTCAGCGGGGCGTGAAAAACTGTTTTTT. Protein sequence: CASSSPSAGREKLFF.

This sequence joins TRBV5-1 and TRBJ2-4; 11 positions agree with TRBD1. The junction had 16 bases not matched to a gene; V was cut back by 4 bases and J by 1 base. Germline V lookup: CDR1 SGHRS, CDR2 YFSETQ. The CDR3 covers 20 residues. The CDR3 here is CASSRTNGTGGSRAKNIQYF. The CDR3 coding sequence is TGCGCCAGCAGCCGGACTAACGGGACAGGGGGTAGCCGGGCCAAAAACATTCAGTACTTC.

In this sample, this clone turned up a few times. This sequence joins TRBV5-1 and TRBJ2-2; D not certain. Looked up from germline, CDR1 is SGHRS and CDR2 is YFSETQ. V was cut by 4 bases and J by 2 bases, with 6 bases left in between. This CDR3 region has 13 residues. CDR3 residues: CASSMRNTGELFF. The CDR3 DNA reads as TGCGCCAGCAGCATGCGCAACACCGGGGAGCTGTTTTTT.

V and J are TRBV29-1 and TRBJ2-7; TRBD1 agrees at 9 bases. The CDR3 consists of 14 residues. The trim removed 6 bases at V and 2 bases at J, leaving 8 bases unmatched. In germline, CDR1 is SQVTM, CDR2 ANQGSEA. CDR3 coding DNA: TGCAGCGTCTTTACCGGGACAGGGACCTACGAGCAGTACTTC. Its translation is CSVFTGTGTYEQYF.

CDR3: CASSLAQLAGGRDTQYF. The CDR3 nucleotides read TGTGCCAGCAGCTTAGCTCAGCTAGCGGGAGGGCGGGATACGCAGTATTTT. This rearrangement joins TRBV7-2 to TRBJ2-3; 12 nucleotides agree with TRBD2. The germline CDR1 and CDR2 sequences are SGHTA and FQGNSA. V shed 0 bases and J 6 bases; nucleotides not matched to a gene: 7. The CDR3 covers 17 residues.

V usage is TRBV11-2 and J usage is TRBJ2-3; TRBD2 might be the D (5 bases). V was cut by 4 bases and J by 1 base, with 12 bases left in between. The CDR3 extends over 15 amino acids. Germline V gives CDR1 SGHAT, CDR2 FQNNGV. The CDR3 protein is CASSSRGYGTDTQYF. CDR3 nucleotide sequence: TGTGCCAGCAGCTCCCGAGGGTATGGCACAGATACGCAGTATTTT. The complete variable domain, with remaining parts taken from reference TRBV11-2 and TRBJ2-3, reads EAGVAQSPRYKIIEKRQSVAFWCNPISGHATLYWYQQILGQGPKLLIQFQNNGVVDDSQLPKDRFSAERLKGVDSTLKIQPAKLEDSAVYLCASSSRGYGTDTQYFGPGTRLTVL.

This clone was counted between two and nine times. The gene calls are TRBV27 and TRBJ1-4, with 10 nucleotides matching TRBD1. The ends lost 2 bases at V and 7 bases at J; junction bases unmatched: 10. Germline V gives CDR1 MNHEY, CDR2 SMNVEV (reference sequence). This CDR3 has 17 residues. CDR3 DNA: TGTGCCAGCAGTTTACTCGCCGGGACAGGGGTCGGTGAAAAACTGTTTTTT. It specifies CASSLLAGTGVGEKLFF.

The chain is built from TRBV2 and TRBJ2-7; 14 bases are a match to TRBD2. J gave up 5 bases and V 6 bases, and 3 bases lay outside the gene matches. Germline values: CDR1 SNHLY, CDR2 FYNNEI. This CDR3 region has 14 residues. CDR3 coding DNA: TGTGCCAGCAGCGGGACTAGCGGGAGCCACGAGCAGTACTTC. This encodes CASSGTSGSHEQYF. The whole variable domain, filled in from reference TRBV2 and TRBJ2-7, reads EPEVTQTPSHQVTQMGQEVILRCVPISNHLYFYWYRQILGQKVEFLVSFYNNEISEKSEIFDDQFSVERPDGSNFTLKIRSTKLEDSAMYFCASSGTSGSHEQYFGPGTRLTVT.

This clone came up once. The chain is built from TRBV7-8 and TRBJ1-3; D ambiguous. The CDR3 contains 12 residues. V was shortened by 7 bases and J by 2 bases, with 6 bases between the two germline ends. The germline gives CDR1 SGHVS, CDR2 FQNEAQ. The CDR3 region has the DNA TGTGCCAGCACCGCGACTGGAAACACCATATATTTT. It codes for CASTATGNTIYF. The whole variable domain, remainder taken from reference TRBV7-8 and TRBJ1-3, is GAGVSQSPRYKVAKRGQDVALRCDPISGHVSLFWYQQALGQGPEFLTYFQNEAQLDKSGLPSDRFFAERPEGSVSTLKIQRTQQEDSAVYLCASTATGNTIYFGEGSWLTVV.

The chain uses TRBV29-1 and TRBJ1-2; 9 positions match TRBD1. This CDR3 spans 14 amino acids. Trimming at V came to 4 bases and at J to 8 bases, leaving 11 bases not matched to a gene. CDR1 and CDR2 from the germline V gene are SQVTM and ANQGSEA. For the CDR3, the DNA is TGCAGCGTTGCGTCGGTAGGGACAGGGAAGGGCTACACCTTC. Translating it yields CSVASVGTGKGYTF.

V usage is TRBV5-1 and J usage is TRBJ2-5; 9 bases align to TRBD1. J gave up 5 bases and V 4 bases, and 12 bases lay outside the gene matches. CDR1 is SGHRS, CDR2 YFSETQ, per germline. CDR3 length: 16 amino acids. The CDR3 DNA is TGCGCCAGCAGCCCTCCCACCGGGACAGGGAGTGAGACCCAGTACTTC. As protein: CASSPPTGTGSETQYF.